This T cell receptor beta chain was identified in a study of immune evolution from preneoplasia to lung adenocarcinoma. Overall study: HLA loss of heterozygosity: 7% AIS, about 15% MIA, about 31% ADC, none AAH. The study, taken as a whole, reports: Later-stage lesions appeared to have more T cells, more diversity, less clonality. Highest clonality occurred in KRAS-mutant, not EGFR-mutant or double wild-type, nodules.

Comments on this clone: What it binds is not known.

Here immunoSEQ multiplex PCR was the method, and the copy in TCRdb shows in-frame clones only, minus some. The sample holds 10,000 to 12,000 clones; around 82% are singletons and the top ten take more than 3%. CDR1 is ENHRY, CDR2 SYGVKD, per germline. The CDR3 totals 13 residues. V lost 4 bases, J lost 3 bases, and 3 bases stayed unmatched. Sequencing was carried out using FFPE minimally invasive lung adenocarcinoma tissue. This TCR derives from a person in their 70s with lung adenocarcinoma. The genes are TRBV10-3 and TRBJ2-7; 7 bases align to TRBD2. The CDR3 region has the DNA TGTGCCATCAGTGTTGGGGGGGACTACGAGCAGTACTTC. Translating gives CAISVGGDYEQYF.